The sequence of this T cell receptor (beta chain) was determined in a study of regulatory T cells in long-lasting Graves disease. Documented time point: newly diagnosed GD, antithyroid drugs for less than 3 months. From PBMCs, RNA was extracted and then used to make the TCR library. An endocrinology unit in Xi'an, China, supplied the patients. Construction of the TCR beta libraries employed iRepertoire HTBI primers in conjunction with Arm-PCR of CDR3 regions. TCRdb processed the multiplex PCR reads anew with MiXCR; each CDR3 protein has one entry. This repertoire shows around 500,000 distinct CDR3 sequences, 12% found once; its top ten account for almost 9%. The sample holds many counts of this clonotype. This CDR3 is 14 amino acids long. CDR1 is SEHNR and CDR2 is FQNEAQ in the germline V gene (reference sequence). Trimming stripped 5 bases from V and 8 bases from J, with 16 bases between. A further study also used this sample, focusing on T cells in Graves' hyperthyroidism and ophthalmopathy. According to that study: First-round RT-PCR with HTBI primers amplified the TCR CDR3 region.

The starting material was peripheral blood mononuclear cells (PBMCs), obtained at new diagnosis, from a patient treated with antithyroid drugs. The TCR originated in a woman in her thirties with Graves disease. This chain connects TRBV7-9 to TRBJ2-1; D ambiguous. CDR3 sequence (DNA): TGTGCCAGCAGCGACGCACTAAGGCGAGATGAGCAGTTCTTC. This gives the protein CASSDALRRDEQFF.